This T cell receptor (beta chain) stems from a study of PD-1 blockade in classical Hodgkin lymphoma. Study background: Every 2 weeks, patients had 3 mg/kg nivolumab intravenously.

General study findings and limits: Patients starting nivolumab less than 1 year after ASCT had lower diversity and were excluded from later analyses. CD4+ TCR diversity rose significantly by C4D1, and CD8+ TCR diversity did not. Lower baseline TCR diversity marked trial partial responders and progressors.

Comments on this clone: Its antigen remains unidentified.

The V end was cut by 2 bases, the J end by 0 bases, with 6 bases between. The CDR3 runs 13 residues. The germline gives CDR1 GTSNPN, CDR2 SVGIG (reference sequence). Using immunoSEQ multiplex PCR, the repertoire was profiled, and TCRdb retains in-frame clones only, with some absent. Among about 99,000 clones listed, roughly 79% were seen once. After autologous stem cell transplantation all patients relapsed, and prior brentuximab vedotin exposure differed between cohorts. This chain connects TRBV30 to TRBJ2-3; D gene uncertain. The clonotype originates from a human donor with classical Hodgkin lymphoma. Here the sequenced sample was peripheral blood mononuclear cells (PBMCs), taken before the second cycle of nivolumab. As DNA, the CDR3 is TGTGCCTGGAGTCTCGGCAGCACAGATACGCAGTATTTT. It codes for CAWSLGSTDTQYF.